This T cell receptor beta chain stems from a study of blood T cell repertoires in COVID-19. For the study at large: Samples taken during acute and convalescent COVID-19 were collected in the United States, Italy and Spain. Sample material is recorded as cDNA or gDNA derived from T cells, B-cell-depleted T cells, or PBMCs.

The CDR3 is 13 amino acids. Germline values: CDR1 SGDLS, CDR2 YYNGEE. V was pared by 3 bases and J by 7 bases, with 5 bases of the junction left unmatched. Per the authors' pipeline: Reference gene primer amplification yielded estimated nucleated cell counts. Produced via immunoSEQ multiplex PCR; TCRdb's table is partial and in-frame only. The V and J calls and clone size were taken over from that table, and D and trimming were inferred from the DNA. The table includes around 46,000 clones, approximately 87% detected once. What was sequenced was peripheral blood. This TCR was recovered from a human donor in a cohort sampled during active COVID-19. The chain employs TRBV9 and TRBJ1-1; 8 bases fit TRBD1. The CDR3 DNA reads TGTGCCAGCAGCGCAGGGGGCGGGAATGAAGCTTTCTTT. As protein: CASSAGGGNEAFF.